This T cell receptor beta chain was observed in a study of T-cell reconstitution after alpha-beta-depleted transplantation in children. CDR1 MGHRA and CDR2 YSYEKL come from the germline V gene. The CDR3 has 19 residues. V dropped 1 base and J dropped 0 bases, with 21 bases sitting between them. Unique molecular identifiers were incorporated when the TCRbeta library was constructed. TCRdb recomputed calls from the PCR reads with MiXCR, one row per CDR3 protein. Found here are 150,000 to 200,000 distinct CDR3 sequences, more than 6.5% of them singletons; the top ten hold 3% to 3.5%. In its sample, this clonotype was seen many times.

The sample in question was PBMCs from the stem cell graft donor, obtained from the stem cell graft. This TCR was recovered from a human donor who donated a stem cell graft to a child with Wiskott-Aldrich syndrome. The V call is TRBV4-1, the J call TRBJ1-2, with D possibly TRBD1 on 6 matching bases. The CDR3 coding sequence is TGCGCCAGCAGCCAAGCCCCTAACGAATACAGGGATTCTAACTATGGCTACACCTTC. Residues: CASSQAPNEYRDSNYGYTF.